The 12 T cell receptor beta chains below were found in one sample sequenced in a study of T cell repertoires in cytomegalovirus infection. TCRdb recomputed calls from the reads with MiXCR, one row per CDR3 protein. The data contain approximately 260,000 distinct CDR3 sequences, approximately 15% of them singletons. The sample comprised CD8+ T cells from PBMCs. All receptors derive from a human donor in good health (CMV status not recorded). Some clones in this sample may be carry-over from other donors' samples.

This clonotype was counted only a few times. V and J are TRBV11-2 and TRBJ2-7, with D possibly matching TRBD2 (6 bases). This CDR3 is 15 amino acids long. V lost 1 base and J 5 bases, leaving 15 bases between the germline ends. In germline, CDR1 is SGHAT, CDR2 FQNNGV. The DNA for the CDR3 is TGTGCCAGCAGCTTAGGGGGGAGTAGCGGTGACGAGCAGTACTTC. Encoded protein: CASSLGGSSGDEQYF.

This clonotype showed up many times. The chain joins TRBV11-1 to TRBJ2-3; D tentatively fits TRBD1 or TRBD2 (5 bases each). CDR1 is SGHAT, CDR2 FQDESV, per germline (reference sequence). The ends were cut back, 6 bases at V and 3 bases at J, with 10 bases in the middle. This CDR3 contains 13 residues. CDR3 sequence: CASSRDPTDTQYF. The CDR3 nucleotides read TGTGCCAGCAGTCGGGACCCGACAGATACGCAGTATTTT.

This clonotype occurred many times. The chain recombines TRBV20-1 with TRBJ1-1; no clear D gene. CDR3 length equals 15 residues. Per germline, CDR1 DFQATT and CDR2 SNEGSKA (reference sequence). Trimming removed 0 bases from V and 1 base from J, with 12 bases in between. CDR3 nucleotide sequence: TGCAGTGCTAGAGATCATGGGGTAACGAACACTGAAGCTTTCTTT. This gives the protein CSARDHGVTNTEAFF.

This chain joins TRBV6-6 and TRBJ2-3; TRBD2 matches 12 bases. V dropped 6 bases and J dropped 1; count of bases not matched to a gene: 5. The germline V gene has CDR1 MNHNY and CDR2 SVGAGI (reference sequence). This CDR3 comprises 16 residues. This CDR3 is CASRPLAGGRTDTQYF. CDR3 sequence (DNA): TGTGCCAGCAGGCCGCTAGCGGGGGGGCGCACAGATACGCAGTATTTT.

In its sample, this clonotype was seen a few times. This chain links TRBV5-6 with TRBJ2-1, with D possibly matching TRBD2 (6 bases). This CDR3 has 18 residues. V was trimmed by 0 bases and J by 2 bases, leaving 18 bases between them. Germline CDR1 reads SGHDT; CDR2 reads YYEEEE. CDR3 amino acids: CASSLAGERAYAYNEQFF. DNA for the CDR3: TGTGCCAGCAGCTTGGCGGGGGAGCGGGCCTATGCCTACAATGAGCAGTTCTTC.

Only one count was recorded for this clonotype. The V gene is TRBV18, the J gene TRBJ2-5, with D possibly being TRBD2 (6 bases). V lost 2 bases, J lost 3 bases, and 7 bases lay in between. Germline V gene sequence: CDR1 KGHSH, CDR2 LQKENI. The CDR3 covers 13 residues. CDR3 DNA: TGTGCCAGCTCACCAGGCGGGGAAGAGACCCAGTACTTC. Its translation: CASSPGGEETQYF.

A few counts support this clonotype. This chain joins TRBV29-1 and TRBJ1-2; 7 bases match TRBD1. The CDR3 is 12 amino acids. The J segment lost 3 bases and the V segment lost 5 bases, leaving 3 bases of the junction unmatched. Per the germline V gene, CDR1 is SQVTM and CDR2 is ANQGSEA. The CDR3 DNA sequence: TGCAGCGTTCGGGACAGCTACTATGGCTACACCTTC. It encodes CSVRDSYYGYTF.

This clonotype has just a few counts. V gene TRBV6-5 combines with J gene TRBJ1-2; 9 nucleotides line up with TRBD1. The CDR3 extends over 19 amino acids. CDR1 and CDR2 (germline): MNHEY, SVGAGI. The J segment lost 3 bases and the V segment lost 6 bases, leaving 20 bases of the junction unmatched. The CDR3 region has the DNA TGTGCCAGCAGAAACCTTTTACCCGGGACCACAGGGGGCGACTATGGCTACACCTTC. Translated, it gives CASRNLLPGTTGGDYGYTF.

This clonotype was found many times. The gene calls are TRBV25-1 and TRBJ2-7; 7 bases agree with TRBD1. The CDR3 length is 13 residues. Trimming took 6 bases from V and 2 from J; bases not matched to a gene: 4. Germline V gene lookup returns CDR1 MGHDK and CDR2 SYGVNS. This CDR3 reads CASSQTGTYEQYF. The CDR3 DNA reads TGTGCCAGCAGCCAGACAGGGACCTACGAGCAGTACTTC.

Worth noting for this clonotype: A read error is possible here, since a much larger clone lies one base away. The CDR3 DNA reads as TGTGCCAGCAGCCCCTCCGGGAGCAATCAGTCCCAGCATTTT. Protein sequence: CASSPSGSNQSQHF. The chain is built from TRBV7-6 and TRBJ1-5; D remains unclear. The CDR3 spans 14 residues. The germline CDR1 and CDR2 sequences are SGHVS and FNYEAQ.

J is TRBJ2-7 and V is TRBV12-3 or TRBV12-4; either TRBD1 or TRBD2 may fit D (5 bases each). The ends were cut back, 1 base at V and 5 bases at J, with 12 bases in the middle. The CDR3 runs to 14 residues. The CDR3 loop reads CASSLGDLGHEQYF. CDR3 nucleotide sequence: TGTGCCAGCAGTTTAGGGGACCTAGGCCACGAGCAGTACTTC.

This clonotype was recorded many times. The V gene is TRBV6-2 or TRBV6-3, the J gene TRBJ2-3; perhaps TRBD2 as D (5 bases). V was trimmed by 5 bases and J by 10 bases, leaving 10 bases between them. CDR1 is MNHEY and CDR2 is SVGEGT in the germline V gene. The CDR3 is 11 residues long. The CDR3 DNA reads TGTGCCAGCAGTAGCGGACCGTCGCAGTATTTT. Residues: CASSSGPSQYF.